The TCR beta chain under discussion was sequenced for a study of T cell changes during pregnancy in multiple sclerosis. Only in-frame clones appear in the TCRdb table, and some are missing; sequencing was by immunoSEQ multiplex PCR. The data hold about 67,000 clones, with roughly nine tenths observed a single time. In its sample, this clone was seen a few times. The germline V gene has CDR1 MNHEY and CDR2 SVGAGI. The V and J ends lost 6 bases and 10 bases, in that order; junction bases with no gene match: 9. The CDR3 totals 13 residues. This specimen consisted of peripheral blood, obtained in the first trimester of pregnancy. The receptor was isolated from a female donor with multiple sclerosis, enrolled in a pregnancy study. This sequence joins TRBV6-5 and TRBJ1-5; 7 positions match TRBD1. CDR3 DNA sequence: TGTGCCAGCAGACCCGGGACAGAGCGTCCCCAGCATTTT. Protein: CASRPGTERPQHF.